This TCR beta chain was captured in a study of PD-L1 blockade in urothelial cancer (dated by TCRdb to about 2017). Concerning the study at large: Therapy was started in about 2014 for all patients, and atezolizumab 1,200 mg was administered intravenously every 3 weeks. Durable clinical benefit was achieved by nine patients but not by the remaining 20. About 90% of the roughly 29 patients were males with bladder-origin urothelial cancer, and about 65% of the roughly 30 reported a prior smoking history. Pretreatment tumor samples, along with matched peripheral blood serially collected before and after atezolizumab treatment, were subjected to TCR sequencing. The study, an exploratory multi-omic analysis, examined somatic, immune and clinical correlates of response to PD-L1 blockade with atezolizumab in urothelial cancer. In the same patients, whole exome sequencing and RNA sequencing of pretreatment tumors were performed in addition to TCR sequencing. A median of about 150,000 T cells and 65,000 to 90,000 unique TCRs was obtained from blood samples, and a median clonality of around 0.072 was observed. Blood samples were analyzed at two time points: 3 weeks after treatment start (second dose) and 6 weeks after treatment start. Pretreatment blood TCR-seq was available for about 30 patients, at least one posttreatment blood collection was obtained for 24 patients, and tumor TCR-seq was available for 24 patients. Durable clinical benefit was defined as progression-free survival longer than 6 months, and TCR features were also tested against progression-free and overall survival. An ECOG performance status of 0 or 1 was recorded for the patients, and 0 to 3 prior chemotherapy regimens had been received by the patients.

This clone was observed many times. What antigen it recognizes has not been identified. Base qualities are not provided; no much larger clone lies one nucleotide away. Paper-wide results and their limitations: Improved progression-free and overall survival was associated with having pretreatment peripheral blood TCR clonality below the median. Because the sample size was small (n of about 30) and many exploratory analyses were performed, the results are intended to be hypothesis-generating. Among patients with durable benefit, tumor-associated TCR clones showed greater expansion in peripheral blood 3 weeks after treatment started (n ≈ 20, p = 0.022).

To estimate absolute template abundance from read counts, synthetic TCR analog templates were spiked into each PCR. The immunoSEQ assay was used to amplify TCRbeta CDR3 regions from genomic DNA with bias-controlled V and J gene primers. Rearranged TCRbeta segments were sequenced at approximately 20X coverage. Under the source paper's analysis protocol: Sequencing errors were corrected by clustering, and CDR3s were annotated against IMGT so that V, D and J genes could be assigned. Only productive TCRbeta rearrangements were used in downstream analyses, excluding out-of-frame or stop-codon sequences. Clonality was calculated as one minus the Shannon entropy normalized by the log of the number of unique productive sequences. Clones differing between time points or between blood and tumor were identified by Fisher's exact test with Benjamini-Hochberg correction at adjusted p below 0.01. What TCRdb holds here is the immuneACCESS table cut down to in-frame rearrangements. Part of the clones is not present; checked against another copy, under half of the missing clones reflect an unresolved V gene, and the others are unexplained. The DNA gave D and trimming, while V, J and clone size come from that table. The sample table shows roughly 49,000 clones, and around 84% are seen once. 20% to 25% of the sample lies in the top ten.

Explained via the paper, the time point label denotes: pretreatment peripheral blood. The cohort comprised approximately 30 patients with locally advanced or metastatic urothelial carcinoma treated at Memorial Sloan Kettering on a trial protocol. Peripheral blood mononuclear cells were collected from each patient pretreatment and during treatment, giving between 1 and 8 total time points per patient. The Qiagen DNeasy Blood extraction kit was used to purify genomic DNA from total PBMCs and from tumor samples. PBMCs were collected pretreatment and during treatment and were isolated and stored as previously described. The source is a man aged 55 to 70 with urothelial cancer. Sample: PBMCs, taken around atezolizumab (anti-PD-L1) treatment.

The nucleotide sequence reads as follows: TGTGCCTGGAAACAGGGGGGCTTTTATGGCTACACCTTC. The translation is CAWKQGGFYGYTF. This receptor chain uses TRBV30 and TRBJ1-2; 8 junctional bases match TRBD1. The CDR3 covers 13 residues, taking in both the cysteine and the phenylalanine. Only the CDR3 region is kept as DNA, spanning 39 bases read in frame from base 1. Ends trimmed: V by 4 bases, J by 5 bases; bases unmatched to a gene: 6. CDR1 and CDR2 were assigned from the germline V gene (reference sequence) as GTSNPN and SVGIG.